The rows below give T cell receptor beta chains drawn from one sample of a study of shared clonotypes between healthy human individuals. Profiling relied on immunoSEQ multiplex PCR, and the TCRdb table lists in-frame clones only, not all of them. This repertoire shows about 2.4 million clones, 90% to 95% found once; its top ten account for 0.35% to 0.45%. The sample was naive CD4+ T cells from PBMCs. The receptors stem from a man aged 18 to 29 in good health. Some clones in this sample may be carry-over from other donors' samples. The CDR3 runs from the conserved cysteine through the conserved F or W. The order of the fields is CDR3 length, J gene, D gene, V gene, clone size, CDR3 DNA, CDR3 protein. A D gene is named only where the DNA matches it firmly. The listing skips clone size in some rows; elsewhere it reads once, few, many or a size class.

18,TRBJ1-4,.,TRBV7-9,.,TGTGCCAGCAGCTTAGTAAAGGAGGGCTGGGTAACTAATGAAAAACTGTTTTTT,CASSLVKEGWVTNEKLFF
13,TRBJ2-5,.,TRBV4-3,.,TGCGCCAGCAGCCAAGGGATTGGGGAGACCCAGTACTTC,CASSQGIGETQYF
13,TRBJ1-1,.,TRBV11-1,.,TGTGCCAGCAAGGTGGGATTGAACACTGAAGCTTTCTTT,CASKVGLNTEAFF
15,TRBJ2-7,TRBD1,TRBV4-3,once,TGCGCCAGCAGCCAAGGGCAGGGGGATGCTTCCGAGCAGTACTTC,CASSQGQGDASEQYF
13,TRBJ1-1,.,TRBV30,few,TGTGCCTGGAGTATAAGGACGAACACTGAAGCTTTCTTT,CAWSIRTNTEAFF
13,TRBJ2-3,.,TRBV11-3,.,TGTGCCAGCAGCTTTCACGGCACAGATACGCAGTATTTT,CASSFHGTDTQYF
10,TRBJ1-2,.,TRBV28,.,TGTGCCACGCGAAGGGATGGCTACACCTTC,CATRRDGYTF
15,TRBJ1-5,.,TRBV28,few,TGTGCCAGCAGTTTCACAGTTTCTAGCAATCAGCCCCAGCATTTT,CASSFTVSSNQPQHF
16,TRBJ1-2,.,TRBV10-3,.,TGTGCCATCAGTGAGTCCGGGGGCCCTCGTGTTTGGGGCTACACCTTC,CAISESGGPRVWGYTF
13,TRBJ2-1,.,TRBV6-5,.,TGTGCCAGCAGTTACTCGGTCTCGGGGGCCGGGTTCTTC,CASSYSVSGAGFF
15,TRBJ1-5,TRBD1,TRBV6-6,.,TGTGCCAGCAGTGACCACAGGGGCGGCAATCAGCCCCAGCATTTT,CASSDHRGGNQPQHF
11,TRBJ2-5,.,TRBV10-2,.,TGCGCCAGCAGAAATATGGAGACCCAGTACTTC,CASRNMETQYF
14,TRBJ2-3,.,TRBV6-1,.,TGTGCCAGCCTGAAGGGGGGGCCTGCGGATACGCAGTATTTT,CASLKGGPADTQYF
14,TRBJ2-7,.,TRBV5-6,.,TGTGCCAGCAGCGCGACAGGAAGCTCCTACGAGCAGTACTTC,CASSATGSSYEQYF